This entry is about one T cell receptor (beta chain). Sequencing used immunoSEQ multiplex PCR; TCRdb keeps in-frame clones, though not all of them. Of about 83,000 clones in the sample, 86% were seen once. The source of the sample is a study of blood T cell repertoires in COVID-19. Whole-study context: The analysed material was cDNA or gDNA that came from T cells, B-cell-depleted T cells, or PBMCs.

The CDR3 runs to 18 residues. V lost 0 bases to trimming and J lost 4 bases; unmatched junction nucleotides: 12. CDR1 SEHNR and CDR2 FQNEAQ come from the germline V gene (reference sequence). The sequence was collected from a woman of 80 years or more in a cohort sampled during active or convalescent COVID-19. The V gene is TRBV7-9, the J gene TRBJ2-7; TRBD2 matches 10 bases. The sequenced sample consisted of peripheral blood. The CDR3 region is CASSLAFGSSGSGYEQYF. The CDR3 DNA is TGTGCCAGCAGCTTAGCGTTCGGCTCTAGCGGGAGTGGGTACGAGCAGTACTTC.